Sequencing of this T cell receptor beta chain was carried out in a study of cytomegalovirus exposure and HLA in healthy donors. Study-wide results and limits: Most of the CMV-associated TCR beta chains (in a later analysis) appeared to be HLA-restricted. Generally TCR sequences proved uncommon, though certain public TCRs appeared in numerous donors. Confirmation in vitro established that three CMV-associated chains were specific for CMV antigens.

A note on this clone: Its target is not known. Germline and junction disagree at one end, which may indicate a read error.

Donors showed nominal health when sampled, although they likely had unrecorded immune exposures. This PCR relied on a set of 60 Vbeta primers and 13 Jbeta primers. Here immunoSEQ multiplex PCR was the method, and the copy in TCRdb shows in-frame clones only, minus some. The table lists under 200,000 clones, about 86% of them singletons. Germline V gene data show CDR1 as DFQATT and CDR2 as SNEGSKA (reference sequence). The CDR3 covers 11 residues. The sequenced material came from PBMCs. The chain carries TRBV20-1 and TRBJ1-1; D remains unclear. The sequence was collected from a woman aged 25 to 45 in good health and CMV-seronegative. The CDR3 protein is CSARTPPGITF. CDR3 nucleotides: TGCAGTGCTAGAACCCCTCCGGGAATTACATTT.